The next 27 T cell receptor beta chains were all read from a single sample in a study of blood T cell repertoires in COVID-19. Measured with immunoSEQ multiplex PCR; TCRdb has only the in-frame clones, and not every one. The sample yields about 190,000 clones, about 85% seen once. Sequenced material: peripheral blood. These receptors were obtained from a man of 80 years or more with COVID-19, enrolled during active disease.

The chain carries TRBV18 and TRBJ2-3; no clear D. CDR1 and CDR2 from the germline V gene are KGHSH and LQKENI. Trimming pared 4 bases from V and 0 bases from J, leaving 11 bases between. The CDR3 runs to 15 residues. This CDR3 is CASSRDHRSTDTQYF. The CDR3 DNA reads as TGTGCCAGCTCACGAGATCATCGAAGCACAGATACGCAGTATTTT.

CDR3 loop: CASSFSGSGNEQFF. The CDR3 nucleotides read TGTGCCAGCAGCTTTTCAGGTAGCGGCAATGAGCAGTTCTTC. This sequence joins TRBV9 and TRBJ2-1; D is possibly TRBD2 (6 bases). Germline V gives CDR1 SGDLS, CDR2 YYNGEE. Trimming left V 4 bases short and J 6 bases short, with 14 bases between. The CDR3 totals 14 residues.

CDR3: CAISEGGGNNSPLHF. In nucleotides, the CDR3 is TGTGCCATCAGTGAAGGGGGGGGTAATAATTCACCCCTCCACTTT. The chain couples TRBV10-3 to TRBJ1-6; D possibly corresponds to TRBD1 (6 bases). The germline gives CDR1 ENHRY, CDR2 SYGVKD. Trimming pared 3 bases from V and 5 bases from J, leaving 11 bases between. The CDR3 is 15 amino acids.

There are a few counts of this clone. This rearrangement joins TRBV6-2 or TRBV6-3 to TRBJ2-2; D might be TRBD1 (6 bases). CDR1 and CDR2 from the germline V gene are MNHEY and SVGEGT. This CDR3 contains 17 residues. V lost 1 base, J lost 1 base, and 13 bases lay in between. The CDR3 loop reads CASSYWDNLKNTGELFF. DNA for the CDR3: TGTGCCAGCAGTTACTGGGACAACCTTAAGAACACCGGGGAGCTGTTTTTT.

The gene calls are TRBV7-9 and TRBJ2-3; TRBD2 matches at 7 bases. V shed 7 bases and J 0 bases; nucleotides not matched to a gene: 4. Germline CDR1 is SEHNR and CDR2 is FQNEAQ (reference sequence). This CDR3 spans 14 amino acids. CDR3: CASTGEGSTDTQYF. The CDR3 DNA follows: TGTGCCAGCACCGGGGAGGGGAGCACAGATACGCAGTATTTT. The whole variable domain, remainder taken from reference TRBV7-9 and TRBJ2-3, is DTGVSQNPRHKITKRGQNVTFRCDPISEHNRLYWYRQTLGQGPEFLTYFQNEAQLEKSRLLSDRFSAERPKGSFSTLEIQRTEQGDSAMYLCASTGEGSTDTQYFGPGTRLTVL.

This clone was recorded a few times. The chain combines TRBV7-6 with TRBJ1-2, with a weak D call TRBD1 (5 bases). This CDR3 has 15 amino acids. CDR1 SGHVS and CDR2 FNYEAQ come from the germline V gene. V dropped 1 base and J dropped 8 bases, with 17 bases sitting between them. The CDR3 DNA reads TGTGCCAGCAGCTTAGAAGGACAAGGGCTGGGGGGCTACACCTTC. Protein product: CASSLEGQGLGGYTF.

The chain has TRBV2 and TRBJ2-1; TRBD2 matches 8 bases. V gave up 2 bases and J gave up 4 bases; unmatched junction bases: 7. Germline values: CDR1 SNHLY, CDR2 FYNNEI. The CDR3 is 16 residues long. The CDR3 sequence: CASSELAGSRYNEQFF. DNA for the CDR3: TGTGCCAGCAGTGAACTAGCGGGCTCTCGGTACAATGAGCAGTTCTTC.

This clone was seen more than once but under ten times. The gene calls are TRBV7-2 and TRBJ1-2; 9 nucleotides match TRBD1. The ends lost 2 bases at V and 7 bases at J; junction bases unmatched: 5. Germline V lookup: CDR1 SGHTA, CDR2 FQGNSA. CDR3 length equals 14 residues. The CDR3 nucleotides read TGTGCCAGCAGCTTATGGGGACAGGGTGCTGGCTACACCTTC. Translated: CASSLWGQGAGYTF.

The V gene is TRBV11-3, the J gene TRBJ2-5; 7 bases are a match to TRBD1. Losses at the gene ends were 1 base for V and 0 bases for J; bases not matched to a gene: 2. Germline lookup yields CDR1 SGHNT and CDR2 YENEEA. This CDR3 spans 15 amino acids. For the CDR3, the DNA is TGTGCCAGCAGCTTAGGGGACAGCGACCAAGAGACCCAGTACTTC. The encoded protein is CASSLGDSDQETQYF.

In its sample, this clone was seen once. This chain links TRBV9 with TRBJ2-4; possible D gene TRBD1, 7 bases. CDR3 length: 14 amino acids. Trimming removed 2 bases from V and 5 bases from J, with 11 bases in between. Germline V CDR1 and CDR2: SGDLS, YYNGEE. For the CDR3, the DNA is TGTGCCAGCAGCGTCGGGGGACAGCAAAACATTCAGTACTTC. Translating it yields CASSVGGQQNIQYF.

V and J are TRBV24-1 and TRBJ2-1; D perhaps matches TRBD1 (6 bases). The V end was cut by 4 bases, the J end by 5 bases, with 20 bases between. The CDR3 has 17 residues. CDR1 and CDR2 from the germline V gene are KGHDR and SFDVKD. The CDR3 bases are TGTGCCACCAGTGACCCCAGGGGTAGAAGGGAAGACAATGAGCAGTTCTTC. Its translation: CATSDPRGRREDNEQFF.

The V call is TRBV7-9, the J call TRBJ1-2; perhaps TRBD1 as D (5 bases). V was clipped by 3 bases and J by 7 bases, with 12 bases between them. The CDR3 sequence is 13 residues long. Germline CDR1 is SEHNR and CDR2 is FQNEAQ (reference sequence). The CDR3 bases are TGTGCCAGCAGCTTCTCCGGGACTCCTGGCTACACCTTC. This gives the protein CASSFSGTPGYTF.

This clone was seen just once. The chain joins TRBV5-4 to TRBJ2-2, with 7 bases matching TRBD1. This CDR3 comprises 16 residues. The V and J ends lost 4 bases and 6 bases, in that order; junction bases with no gene match: 12. From germline, CDR1 is SGHNT and CDR2 YYREEE (reference sequence). The CDR3 region has the DNA TGTGCCAGCAGCGGAGCCGGGACAGTGATGTCCGGGGAGCTGTTTTTT. Residues: CASSGAGTVMSGELFF.

The rearrangement uses TRBV5-4 and TRBJ2-2, with D uncertain. The CDR3 loop spans 15 amino acids. The V end lost 4 bases, the J end lost 3 bases, and 13 bases lay between the germline ends. Germline CDR1 and CDR2: SGHNT and YYREEE (reference sequence). The CDR3 sequence: CASSLQRAYTGELFF. The CDR3 nucleotides are TGTGCCAGCAGCCTTCAGCGTGCTTACACCGGGGAGCTGTTTTTT.

To note about this clone: In the same sample, other DNA sequences code for this CDR3. V is TRBV3-1 (or the pseudogene TRBV3-2) and J is TRBJ2-1, with D possibly matching TRBD1 (5 bases). In germline, CDR1 is LGHDT, CDR2 YNNKEL (reference sequence). V was shortened by 0 bases and J by 3 bases, with 9 bases between the two germline ends. The CDR3 contains 15 residues. In DNA form, the CDR3 reads TGTGCCAGCAGCCAAGATAGGCAGGGCTACAATGAGCAGTTCTTC. It translates to CASSQDRQGYNEQFF.

J is TRBJ1-2 and V is TRBV10-2, with 9 bases that match TRBD1. The J segment lost 6 bases and the V segment lost 3 bases, leaving 8 bases of the junction unmatched. The CDR3 spans 15 residues. Per the germline V gene, CDR1 is WSHSY and CDR2 is SAAADI. The CDR3 is CASSDLGQGKDGYTF. CDR3 sequence (DNA): TGCGCCAGCAGTGACTTGGGACAGGGTAAGGATGGCTACACCTTC.

V usage is TRBV3-1 (or the pseudogene TRBV3-2) and J usage is TRBJ1-6; TRBD1 matches 11 bases. In germline, CDR1 is LGHDT, CDR2 YNNKEL (reference sequence). The CDR3 has 15 amino acids. J was trimmed by 10 bases and V by 4 bases; bases with no gene match: 6. The chain's CDR3 is CASSRGTGGYSPLHF. DNA for the CDR3: TGTGCCAGCAGCCGGGGGACAGGGGGTTACTCACCCCTCCACTTT.

The chain employs TRBV24-1 and TRBJ2-5, with 15 nucleotides matching TRBD2. Trimming cost V 9 bases and J 5 bases; bases outside gene matches: 6. Germline CDR1 KGHDR, CDR2 SFDVKD. CDR3 length equals 15 residues. The CDR3 DNA reads TGTGCCACCCTTGGACTAGCGGGGGGGAAGGAGACCCAGTACTTC. It specifies CATLGLAGGKETQYF.

DNA for the CDR3: TGTGCCAGCAGTGAATACCCAGGGAACTATGGCTACACCTTC. Amino acids: CASSEYPGNYGYTF. This chain links TRBV2 with TRBJ1-2; TRBD1 might be the D (5 bases). Trimming took off 2 bases at V and 2 bases at J, with 9 bases between the two ends. The CDR3 contains 14 residues. CDR1 is SNHLY, CDR2 FYNNEI, per germline.

This clone is a singleton in its sample. V and J are TRBV5-4 and TRBJ2-1, with TRBD2 as a possible D gene (5 bases). The CDR3 covers 16 residues. CDR1 is SGHNT and CDR2 is YYREEE in the germline V gene (reference sequence). Trimming pared 6 bases from V and 0 bases from J, leaving 16 bases between. CDR3 residues: CASTQGLLSSYNEQFF. The CDR3 nucleotides are TGTGCCAGCACCCAAGGACTCCTGAGCTCCTACAATGAGCAGTTCTTC. The full variable domain, its missing parts supplied by reference TRBV5-4 and TRBJ2-1, is ETGVTQSPTHLIKTRGQQVTLRCSSQSGHNTVSWYQQALGQGPQFIFQYYREEENGRGNFPPRFSGLQFPNYSSELNVNALELDDSALYLCASTQGLLSSYNEQFFGPGTRLTVL.

This clone showed up just a few times. This rearrangement joins TRBV9 to TRBJ1-2, with TRBD1 matching 8 bases. The CDR3 runs 17 residues. V shed 3 bases and J 4 bases; nucleotides not matched to a gene: 14. In germline, CDR1 is SGDLS, CDR2 YYNGEE. In nucleotides, the CDR3 is TGTGCCAGCAGCGGTGCCGGGACAGGAGCTTTAGGCTATGGCTACACCTTC. Residues: CASSGAGTGALGYGYTF.

The chain uses TRBV7-8 and TRBJ1-5; D is possibly TRBD1 (5 bases). Per germline, CDR1 SGHVS and CDR2 FQNEAQ. Trimming stripped 6 bases from V and 1 base from J, with 16 bases between. This CDR3 has 16 amino acids. CDR3 protein: CASSFSFGGSNQPQHF. CDR3 sequence (DNA): TGTGCCAGCAGTTTTTCTTTCGGGGGGAGCAATCAGCCCCAGCATTTT.

V gene TRBV7-9 combines with J gene TRBJ1-4; the D is unclear. This CDR3 has 13 residues. Deletions cut 7 bases from V and 3 bases from J, with 9 bases between. The germline V gene encodes CDR1 SEHNR and CDR2 FQNEAQ (reference sequence). CDR3 DNA sequence: TGTGCCAGCAACGAGGGATCTAATGAAAAACTGTTTTTT. Its translation: CASNEGSNEKLFF.

Comments on this clone: The junction shows a germline mismatch at one end, possibly a read error. V and J are TRBV2 and TRBJ2-5; TRBD2 agrees at 14 bases. CDR1 SNHLY and CDR2 FYNNEI come from the germline V gene. The CDR3 spans 14 residues. Written as DNA, the CDR3 is TGTGCCAGCAGTAAGCGGACTAGCGGGGGGCCGGTTGACTTC. Translating it yields CASSKRTSGGPVDF.

The chain joins TRBV11-2 to TRBJ2-7; 10 nucleotides line up with TRBD1. The germline CDR1 and CDR2 sequences are SGHAT and FQNNGV. Trimming took 1 base from V and 5 from J; bases not matched to a gene: 11. The CDR3 sequence is 17 residues long. CDR3 region: CASSLGLGTGVSHEQYF. DNA for the CDR3: TGTGCCAGCAGCTTAGGATTAGGGACAGGGGTTTCCCACGAGCAGTACTTC.

The chain is built from TRBV4-2 and TRBJ1-1; no definite D call. V was cut by 0 bases and J by 11 bases, with 13 bases left in between. The germline V gene encodes CDR1 LGHNA and CDR2 YNFKEQ. CDR3 length: 13 amino acids. CDR3 DNA sequence: TGTGCCAGCAGCCAAGATCTCCGCGTAGAGGCTTTCTTT. It translates to CASSQDLRVEAFF.

This clone occurred once. The V and J genes are TRBV28 and TRBJ2-4; possible D gene TRBD2, 6 bases. The CDR3 has 12 residues. Germline V gives CDR1 MDHEN, CDR2 SYDVKM. V lost 8 bases and J lost 6, with 11 bases in between. Written as DNA, the CDR3 is TGTGCCAGCGGCGGGGCGCCAAACATTCAGTACTTC. It encodes CASGGAPNIQYF.